What follows are 30 T cell receptor beta chains derived from one specimen sequenced in a study of regulatory T cells in long-lasting Graves disease. Library construction for TCR beta used iRepertoire HTBI primers and Arm-PCR of CDR3 regions. MiXCR, run by TCRdb on the multiplex PCR reads, gives a single entry per CDR3 protein. The table has some 560,000 distinct CDR3 sequences, about 16% seen once. Time point noted: newly diagnosed GD, antithyroid drugs for less than 3 months. Making the TCR library involved RNA that had been extracted from PBMCs. A further study also used this sample, focusing on T cells in Graves' hyperthyroidism and ophthalmopathy.

The sequencing used peripheral blood mononuclear cells (PBMCs), collected at new diagnosis, from a patient treated with antithyroid drugs. Source of these receptors: a woman aged 35-60 years with Graves disease.

This clonotype came up many times. The V call is TRBV29-1, the J call TRBJ2-3; D unresolved. CDR3 length equals 12 residues. Trimming cost V 0 bases and J 4 bases, with 5 bases left between them. CDR1 is SQVTM, CDR2 ANQGSEA, per germline. The CDR3 reads CSVEEWSDTQYF. Here the CDR3 DNA reads TGCAGCGTTGAAGAGTGGTCAGATACGCAGTATTTT.

This clonotype was seen repeatedly, ten times or more. This chain uses TRBV10-3 with TRBJ2-5; D might be TRBD1 (6 bases). V lost 2 bases, J lost 5 bases, and 12 bases lay in between. CDR1 ENHRY and CDR2 SYGVKD come from the germline V gene. CDR3 length: 14 amino acids. CDR3 DNA sequence: TGTGCCATCAGTGAGAGAGGGGGTCTCGAGACCCAGTACTTC. Residues: CAISERGGLETQYF.

This clonotype was recorded many times. J is TRBJ1-1 and V is TRBV3-1; no firm D call. CDR3 length equals 14 residues. Trimming took 7 bases from V and 1 from J, leaving 13 bases between them. Germline V gene lookup returns CDR1 LGHDT and CDR2 YNNKEL (reference sequence). The CDR3 region is CASTRQTENTEAFF. The CDR3 DNA sequence: TGTGCCAGCACCCGCCAGACGGAGAACACTGAAGCTTTCTTT.

The chain is built from TRBV4-1 and TRBJ1-6, with D possibly TRBD1 on 6 matching bases. The germline V gene has CDR1 MGHRA and CDR2 YSYEKL. The CDR3 contains 17 residues. V lost 6 bases to trimming and J lost 5 bases, with 20 bases between them. CDR3 protein: CASRLGGQAGNNSPLHF. The CDR3 coding sequence is TGCGCCAGCAGGCTCGGGGGGCAGGCGGGGAATAATTCACCCCTCCACTTT.

This clonotype has at least ten counts. A read error may produce the germline difference seen at one junction end. The chain uses TRBV5-1 and TRBJ2-1; 9 positions agree with TRBD2. Germline lookup yields CDR1 SGHRS and CDR2 YFSETQ. The CDR3 consists of 15 residues. The CDR3 loop is CASSSRGGGYNEQFF. The DNA for the CDR3 is TGTGCCAGCAGCTCGCGGGGGGGCGGGTACAATGAGCAGTTCTTC.

This clonotype was seen repeatedly, ten times or more. This chain uses TRBV6-1 with TRBJ2-2, with TRBD2 as a possible D gene (6 bases). Germline V gene sequence: CDR1 MNHNS, CDR2 SASEGT. The V gene lost 4 bases and the J gene lost 5 bases, with 14 bases spanning the gap. This CDR3 spans 15 amino acids. CDR3 residues: CASSGVIAGTGELFF. CDR3 coding DNA: TGTGCCAGCAGTGGGGTCATCGCGGGGACCGGGGAGCTGTTTTTT.

This clonotype was found many times. The chain recombines TRBV20-1 with TRBJ1-2; 7 bases fit TRBD1. CDR3 length equals 12 residues. In germline, CDR1 is DFQATT, CDR2 SNEGSKA (reference sequence). V lost 5 bases to trimming and J lost 2 bases; unmatched junction nucleotides: 2. The CDR3 sequence: CSAQGGNYGYTF. The CDR3 nucleotides are TGCAGTGCTCAGGGGGGAAACTATGGCTACACCTTC.

The chain uses TRBV27 and TRBJ2-2, with 10 bases fitting TRBD2. CDR1 is MNHEY and CDR2 is SMNVEV in the germline V gene (reference sequence). J lost 6 bases, V lost 8 bases, and 12 bases had no gene match. The CDR3 spans 16 residues. CDR3 protein: CASGKELAGLSGELFF. Here the CDR3 DNA reads TGTGCCAGCGGAAAGGAACTAGCGGGGTTGTCCGGGGAGCTGTTTTTT.

The genes are TRBV19 and TRBJ1-1; D possibly corresponds to TRBD1 (5 bases). The CDR3 consists of 15 residues. Germline V gene sequence: CDR1 LNHDA, CDR2 SQIVND (reference sequence). The V and J ends lost 5 bases and 0 bases respectively, with 13 bases between them. The CDR3 sequence is CASSFNPGMNTEAFF. The CDR3 region has the DNA TGTGCCAGTAGTTTCAATCCAGGGATGAACACTGAAGCTTTCTTT.

This clonotype was observed at least ten times. This sequence joins TRBV10-3 and TRBJ2-7; 8 nucleotides align to TRBD1. The V and J ends lost 5 bases and 5 bases, in that order; junction bases with no gene match: 2. This CDR3 spans 12 amino acids. Germline CDR1 ENHRY, CDR2 SYGVKD. CDR3 loop: CAISRTGNEQYF. The CDR3 bases are TGTGCCATCAGTAGGACAGGGAACGAGCAGTACTTC.

This clonotype came up many times. The V call is TRBV7-8, the J call TRBJ1-1; the D gene is possibly TRBD1 (6 bases). This CDR3 contains 17 residues. Per the germline V gene, CDR1 is SGHVS and CDR2 is FQNEAQ. V gave up 4 bases and J gave up 1 base, with 19 bases separating them. The CDR3 DNA reads as TGTGCCAGCAGCTCAACCGGGACAAGAGGTTCGAACACTGAAGCTTTCTTT. It is translated as CASSSTGTRGSNTEAFF.

This clonotype was counted many times. The chain carries TRBV7-2 and TRBJ2-5, with TRBD2 matching 10 bases. The CDR3 length is 19 residues. V dropped 5 bases and J dropped 7; count of bases not matched to a gene: 22. The germline V gene has CDR1 SGHTA and CDR2 FQGNSA. CDR3 residues: CASSGHITASGGAWGTQYF. Written as DNA, the CDR3 is TGTGCCAGCAGCGGCCATATAACGGCAAGCGGGGGGGCCTGGGGGACCCAGTACTTC.

This clonotype was seen more than once but under ten times. Mismatch with germline at one junction end may stem from a read error. The chain links TRBV4-1 to TRBJ2-5; TRBD2 matches at 10 bases. The germline V gene encodes CDR1 MGHRA and CDR2 YSYEKL. This CDR3 region has 16 residues. The CDR3 here is CASSPLERGGIETQYF. The CDR3 DNA sequence: TGTGCCAGCAGCCCGCTGGAGCGGGGGGGCATCGAGACCCAGTACTTC.

The rearrangement joins TRBV5-8 to TRBJ1-5; D not resolved. This CDR3 region has 16 residues. Trimming took off 3 bases at V and 2 bases at J, with 15 bases between the two ends. Germline lookup yields CDR1 SGHTS and CDR2 YDEGEE. For the CDR3, the DNA is TGTGCCAGCAGCTCCCAGAACGACCTAGGCAATCAGCCCCAGCATTTT. This gives the protein CASSSQNDLGNQPQHF.

V gene TRBV28 combines with J gene TRBJ1-3, with unresolved D. Germline V CDR1 and CDR2: MDHEN, SYDVKM. The CDR3 contains 18 residues. V was cut by 8 bases and J by 0 bases, with 23 bases left in between. CDR3 sequence: CASSPMGGVGSSGNTIYF. The CDR3 bases are TGTGCCAGCTCCCCTATGGGTGGTGTTGGGAGCTCTGGAAACACCATATATTTT.

This clonotype has just a few counts. The V gene is TRBV6-2 or TRBV6-3, the J gene TRBJ1-5; a weak D match, TRBD1 (5 bases). Trimming shortened V by 6 bases and J by 6 bases, and 15 bases separated the two germline ends. From germline, CDR1 is MNHEY and CDR2 SVGEGT. CDR3 length: 14 residues. The DNA of the CDR3 is TGTGCCAGCAGACCGGCCGGGGCTATTCAGCCCCAGCATTTT. It yields the protein CASRPAGAIQPQHF.

The genes are TRBV18 and TRBJ2-3; 7 bases map to TRBD2. J lost 3 bases, V lost 3 bases, and 12 bases had no gene match. From germline, CDR1 is KGHSH and CDR2 LQKENI. There are 17 residues in the CDR3. For the CDR3, the DNA is TGTGCCAGCTCACCCCTCGCGGGAGCGTCGGTGACAGATACGCAGTATTTT. It yields the protein CASSPLAGASVTDTQYF. The full variable domain, rest sourced from reference TRBV18 and TRBJ2-3, is NAGVMQNPRHLVRRRGQEARLRCSPMKGHSHVYWYRQLPEEGLKFMVYLQKENIIDESGMPKERFSAEFPKEGPSILRIQQVVRGDSAAYFCASSPLAGASVTDTQYFGPGTRLTVL.

This clonotype was observed many times. The rearrangement uses TRBV18 and TRBJ2-7; maybe TRBD2 (7 bases). V shed 6 bases and J shed 5 bases, with 14 bases lying between them. Germline V gene data show CDR1 as KGHSH and CDR2 as LQKENI. This CDR3 region has 13 residues. CDR3 in amino acids: CASSKTGGNEQYF. CDR3 DNA sequence: TGTGCCAGCTCCAAGACGGGGGGCAACGAGCAGTACTTC.

This clonotype was counted at least ten times. The gene calls are TRBV11-2 and TRBJ1-2; D gene uncertain. CDR3 size: 17 residues. Trimming took 0 bases from V and 6 from J, leaving 20 bases between them. Germline V gives CDR1 SGHAT, CDR2 FQNNGV. CDR3 amino acids: CASSLDSGTALVNGYTF. The CDR3 nucleotides read TGTGCCAGCAGCTTAGATTCGGGCACGGCCCTGGTGAATGGCTACACCTTC. The variable domain in full, completed from reference TRBV11-2 and TRBJ1-2, reads EAGVAQSPRYKIIEKRQSVAFWCNPISGHATLYWYQQILGQGPKLLIQFQNNGVVDDSQLPKDRFSAERLKGVDSTLKIQPAKLEDSAVYLCASSLDSGTALVNGYTFGSGTRLTVV.

This clonotype was seen only a few times. V usage is TRBV5-5 and J usage is TRBJ1-2; D is perhaps TRBD1 (6 bases). There are 15 residues in the CDR3. Germline V gene data show CDR1 as SGHKS and CDR2 as YYEKEE (reference sequence). Trimming took off 1 base at V and 1 base at J, with 11 bases between the two ends. The DNA of the CDR3 is TGTGCCAGCAGCTTGAGGGGGGCAGATAACTATGGCTACACCTTC. Amino acids: CASSLRGADNYGYTF.

This clonotype came up many times. The chain combines TRBV6-2 or TRBV6-3 with TRBJ1-5; D ambiguous. Germline loops: CDR1 MNHEY, CDR2 SVGEGT. Between the trimmed V and J ends, which lost 2 bases and 0 bases, there was a span of 8 bases. The CDR3 consists of 15 residues. CDR3 protein: CASSYLPDSNQPQHF. The CDR3 region has the DNA TGTGCCAGCAGTTACCTCCCCGATAGCAATCAGCCCCAGCATTTT.

This clonotype was picked up many times. The V gene is TRBV28, the J gene TRBJ1-1, with D possibly being TRBD1 (5 bases). CDR1 is MDHEN and CDR2 is SYDVKM in the germline V gene. This CDR3 is 12 amino acids long. V dropped 6 bases and J dropped 6 bases, with 11 bases sitting between them. In DNA form, the CDR3 reads TGTGCCAGCAGCCAGACAGTGGCTGAAGCTTTCTTT. Translating it yields CASSQTVAEAFF.

The chain carries TRBV28 and TRBJ2-5, with 10 nucleotides matching TRBD2. CDR3 length: 22 amino acids. The V segment lost 0 bases and the J segment 0 bases; nucleotides outside the gene matches: 19. Germline V CDR1 and CDR2: MDHEN, SYDVKM. As DNA, the CDR3 is TGTGCCAGCAGTTTATGGATGGGGGGGAGGGCTAGCGGGGGTGCGTACCAAGAGACCCAGTACTTC. Translation: CASSLWMGGRASGGAYQETQYF.

This clonotype came up many times. This sequence joins TRBV6-2 or TRBV6-3 and TRBJ2-7; tentative D call: TRBD2 (5 bases). Trimming took off 0 bases at V and 4 bases at J, with 10 bases between the two ends. CDR3 size: 14 residues. The germline V gene encodes CDR1 MNHEY and CDR2 SVGEGT. CDR3 in amino acids: CASSYSLAAYEQYF. CDR3 in DNA: TGTGCCAGCAGTTACTCCCTAGCCGCTTACGAGCAGTACTTC.

The table lists this clonotype with many counts. The chain carries TRBV29-1 and TRBJ2-5; 7 nucleotides match TRBD1. Per the germline V gene, CDR1 is SQVTM and CDR2 is ANQGSEA. This CDR3 is 15 amino acids long. V dropped 1 base and J dropped 5; count of bases not matched to a gene: 10. The CDR3 sequence: CSVEVSDRVGETQYF. DNA of the CDR3: TGCAGCGTTGAAGTCTCAGACAGGGTAGGCGAGACCCAGTACTTC.

Ten or more counts support this clonotype. The chain employs TRBV18 and TRBJ1-1, with 9 bases that match TRBD1. The length of the CDR3 is 14 residues. V lost 8 bases and J lost 5; bases outside the gene matches: 9. Looked up from germline, CDR1 is KGHSH and CDR2 is LQKENI. The CDR3 reads CASQSDRGETEAFF. Written as DNA, the CDR3 is TGTGCCAGCCAATCGGACAGGGGAGAGACTGAAGCTTTCTTT.

In its sample, this clonotype was seen many times. The gene calls are TRBV12-3 or TRBV12-4 and TRBJ2-3, with 16 positions matching TRBD2. The V and J ends lost 1 base and 2 bases, in that order; junction bases with no gene match: 3. The CDR3 has 18 amino acids. The CDR3 DNA sequence: TGTGCCAGCAGTTTAGAGGGACTAGCGGGGGGGGACACAGATACGCAGTATTTT. This encodes CASSLEGLAGGDTDTQYF.

This clonotype has just a few counts. The J gene is TRBJ2-3, the V gene TRBV20-1; 8 nucleotides line up with TRBD2. Germline V gives CDR1 DFQATT, CDR2 SNEGSKA (reference sequence). V shed 3 bases and J 0 bases; nucleotides not matched to a gene: 8. The CDR3 is made up of 16 amino acids. For the CDR3, the DNA is TGCAGTGCTAGCGGGGGGGCCTCGGTTAGCACAGATACGCAGTATTTT. Its translation: CSASGGASVSTDTQYF.

This clonotype was seen at least ten times. V gene TRBV19 combines with J gene TRBJ1-1; D remains ambiguous. The ends were cut back, 6 bases at V and 2 bases at J, with 13 bases in the middle. In germline, CDR1 is LNHDA, CDR2 SQIVND (reference sequence). This CDR3 comprises 14 residues. This CDR3 is CASRGEQLNTEAFF. CDR3 DNA sequence: TGTGCCAGTAGAGGCGAACAGCTCAACACTGAAGCTTTCTTT.

A single count supports this clonotype. This could be a read error, since a much larger clone is one nucleotide away. This CDR3 is missing its conserved last phenylalanine or tryptophan, likely due to a read error. The rearrangement joins TRBV12-5 to TRBJ1-5; 8 bases are shared with TRBD1. The germline CDR1 and CDR2 sequences are LGHNT and FRNRAP. CDR3 length equals 14 residues. V was pared by 8 bases and J by 7 bases, with 10 bases of the junction left unmatched. CDR3: CASRSGGFGQPQHS. CDR3 DNA: TGTGCTAGTAGATCAGGGGGCTTTGGGCAGCCCCAGCATTCT.